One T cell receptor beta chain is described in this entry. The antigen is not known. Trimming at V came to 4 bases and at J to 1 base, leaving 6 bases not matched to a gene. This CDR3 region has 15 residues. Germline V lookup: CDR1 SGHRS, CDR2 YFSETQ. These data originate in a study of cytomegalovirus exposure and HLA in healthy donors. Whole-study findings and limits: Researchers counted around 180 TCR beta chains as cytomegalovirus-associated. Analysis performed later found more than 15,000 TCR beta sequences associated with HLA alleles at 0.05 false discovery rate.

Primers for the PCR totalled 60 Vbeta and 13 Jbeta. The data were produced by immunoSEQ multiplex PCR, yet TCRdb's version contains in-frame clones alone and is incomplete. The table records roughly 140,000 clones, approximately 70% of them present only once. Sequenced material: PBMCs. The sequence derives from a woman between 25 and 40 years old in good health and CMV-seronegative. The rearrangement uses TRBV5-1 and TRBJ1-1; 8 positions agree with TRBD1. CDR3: CASSGQGGRNTEAFF. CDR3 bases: TGCGCCAGCAGCGGACAGGGCGGTCGGAACACTGAAGCTTTCTTT.